These T cell receptor beta chains were read from a single sample in a study of blood T cells in healthy people across ages. TCRdb itself ran the 5' RACE reads through MiXCR, one entry per CDR3 protein. Of 1.5 million to 2 million distinct CDR3 sequences in the sample, about two fifths were seen once. Sequencing used blood. The receptors derive from a human donor in good health. CDR3s include the opening cysteine and the closing phenylalanine or tryptophan. D genes are given only for firm matches. Clone size is given for some rows only: seen once, a few or many times, or a class if the clone is expanded.

D gene: -
clone size: few
J gene: TRBJ2-3
V gene: TRBV5-5
CDR3 protein: CASSLLAGIRTDTQYF
CDR3 DNA: TGTGCCAGCAGCTTGTTGGCGGGGATACGCACAGATACGCAGTATTTT

D gene: -
clone size: -
J gene: TRBJ2-1
V gene: TRBV7-7
CDR3 protein: CASSLALTRYGGGEQFF
CDR3 DNA: TGTGCCAGCAGCTTAGCCCTAACGCGATATGGGGGCGGCGAGCAGTTCTTC

D gene: -
clone size: -
J gene: TRBJ2-3
V gene: TRBV10-3
CDR3 protein: CAISESASEGGTDTQYF
CDR3 DNA: TGTGCCATCAGTGAGTCGGCTAGCGAGGGGGGCACAGATACGCAGTATTTT

D gene: -
clone size: -
J gene: TRBJ2-7
V gene: TRBV28
CDR3 protein: CASSLVLQATTFQDEQYF
CDR3 DNA: TGTGCCAGCAGTTTAGTCCTCCAGGCGACCACCTTTCAGGACGAGCAGTACTTC

D gene: TRBD2
clone size: -
J gene: TRBJ2-7
V gene: TRBV5-1
CDR3 protein: CASSLVRLAAAPRGYEQYF
CDR3 DNA: TGCGCCAGCAGCTTGGTGCGTCTAGCGGCCGCCCCCCGTGGCTACGAGCAGTACTTC

D gene: -
clone size: -
J gene: TRBJ1-6
V gene: TRBV7-8
CDR3 protein: CASSPIFGPSLTPLHF
CDR3 DNA: TGTGCCAGCAGCCCTATCTTCGGGCCGAGTCTCACACCCCTCCACTTT

D gene: -
clone size: -
J gene: TRBJ2-7
V gene: TRBV27
CDR3 protein: CASSYAPRGGSSYEQYF
CDR3 DNA: TGTGCCAGCAGTTACGCTCCGAGGGGGGGCAGTTCCTACGAGCAGTACTTC

D gene: -
clone size: -
J gene: TRBJ1-2
V gene: TRBV4-1
CDR3 protein: CASSPYRTNYGYTF
CDR3 DNA: TGCGCCAGCAGCCCTTACAGGACAAACTATGGCTACACCTTC

D gene: -
clone size: -
J gene: TRBJ2-3
V gene: TRBV28
CDR3 protein: CASSRLVYPWTDTQYF
CDR3 DNA: TGTGCCAGCAGCCGACTAGTTTACCCTTGGACAGATACGCAGTATTTT

D gene: -
clone size: -
J gene: TRBJ2-1
V gene: TRBV7-3
CDR3 protein: CASSLNGGGGYNEQFF
CDR3 DNA: TGTGCCAGCAGCTTAAACGGCGGGGGCGGTTACAATGAGCAGTTCTTC

D gene: -
clone size: -
J gene: TRBJ2-7
V gene: TRBV7-2
CDR3 protein: CASSSKWGALVEQYF
CDR3 DNA: TGTGCCAGCAGCTCTAAGTGGGGGGCACTCGTCGAGCAGTACTTC

D gene: -
clone size: -
J gene: TRBJ2-1
V gene: TRBV5-1
CDR3 protein: CASSSGNSYNEQFF
CDR3 DNA: TGCGCCAGCAGTTCGGGGAACTCCTACAATGAGCAGTTCTTC

D gene: TRBD1
clone size: few
J gene: TRBJ1-1
V gene: TRBV5-1
CDR3 protein: CASSSGPRTGGVGTEAFF
CDR3 DNA: TGCGCCAGCAGCTCGGGTCCCCGTACAGGGGGTGTAGGCACTGAAGCTTTCTTT

D gene: -
clone size: -
J gene: TRBJ2-3
V gene: TRBV20-1
CDR3 protein: CSASPVEGEVTDTQYF
CDR3 DNA: TGCAGTGCTAGTCCCGTTGAGGGCGAAGTGACAGATACGCAGTATTTT

D gene: TRBD2
clone size: -
J gene: TRBJ2-1
V gene: TRBV20-1
CDR3 protein: CSASSGESSYNEQFF
CDR3 DNA: TGCAGTGCTAGTAGCGGGGAGAGCTCCTACAATGAGCAGTTCTTC

D gene: TRBD1
clone size: -
J gene: TRBJ2-4
V gene: TRBV30
CDR3 protein: CARNPGQTNIQYF
CDR3 DNA: TGTGCCCGGAATCCGGGACAGACAAACATTCAGTACTTC

D gene: TRBD2
clone size: -
J gene: TRBJ2-3
V gene: TRBV6-1
CDR3 protein: CASSQRTSGGLGTDTQYF
CDR3 DNA: TGTGCCAGCAGCCAAAGGACTAGCGGGGGGTTAGGCACAGATACGCAGTATTTT

D gene: TRBD2
clone size: few
J gene: TRBJ2-5
V gene: TRBV4-3
CDR3 protein: CASSQGLQRGRETQYF
CDR3 DNA: TGCGCCAGCAGCCAAGGTCTACAGCGGGGAAGGGAGACCCAGTACTTC

D gene: TRBD2
clone size: -
J gene: TRBJ2-7
V gene: TRBV7-9
CDR3 protein: CASSLVGGAVSSYEQYF
CDR3 DNA: TGTGCCAGCAGCTTAGTCGGGGGGGCCGTCAGCTCCTACGAGCAGTACTTC

D gene: -
clone size: few
J gene: TRBJ2-3
V gene: TRBV4-2
CDR3 protein: CASSPWGQSGADTQYF
CDR3 DNA: TGTGCCAGCAGCCCTTGGGGCCAAAGTGGCGCAGATACGCAGTATTTT

D gene: TRBD2
clone size: many
J gene: TRBJ2-7
V gene: TRBV25-1
CDR3 protein: CASSDSGGGYEQYF
CDR3 DNA: TGTGCCAGCAGCGACAGCGGGGGCGGCTACGAGCAGTACTTC

D gene: -
clone size: -
J gene: TRBJ2-7
V gene: TRBV27
CDR3 protein: CASRPGPYYEQYF
CDR3 DNA: TGTGCCAGCAGACCGGGACCCTACTACGAGCAGTACTTC

D gene: TRBD1
clone size: -
J gene: TRBJ1-4
V gene: TRBV15
CDR3 protein: CATSRGGTGEEKLFF
CDR3 DNA: TGTGCCACCAGCAGAGGGGGGACAGGGGAAGAAAAACTGTTTTTT

D gene: -
clone size: few
J gene: TRBJ2-3
V gene: TRBV28
CDR3 protein: CASSILTDTQYF
CDR3 DNA: TGTGCCAGCAGCATTCTCACAGATACGCAGTATTTT

D gene: TRBD2
clone size: -
J gene: TRBJ2-1
V gene: TRBV20-1
CDR3 protein: CSAEQLAGAFNEQFF
CDR3 DNA: TGCAGTGCTGAACAACTAGCGGGGGCCTTTAATGAGCAGTTCTTC

D gene: TRBD2
clone size: -
J gene: TRBJ2-3
V gene: TRBV7-2
CDR3 protein: CASSPPTSGGGDTQYF
CDR3 DNA: TGTGCCAGCAGCCCCCCGACTAGCGGGGGGGGGGATACGCAGTATTTT

D gene: -
clone size: few
J gene: TRBJ2-5
V gene: TRBV7-2
CDR3 protein: CASSLEPWETQYF
CDR3 DNA: TGTGCCAGCAGCTTAGAACCTTGGGAGACCCAGTACTTC

D gene: TRBD1
clone size: -
J gene: TRBJ2-7
V gene: TRBV12-3/TRBV12-4
CDR3 protein: CASSPYDRAYEQYF
CDR3 DNA: TGTGCCAGCTCCCCCTACGACAGGGCTTACGAGCAGTACTTC

D gene: TRBD1
clone size: -
J gene: TRBJ1-5
V gene: TRBV20-1
CDR3 protein: CSARTGGDQPQHF
CDR3 DNA: TGCAGTGCCCGGACAGGGGGGGATCAGCCCCAGCATTTT